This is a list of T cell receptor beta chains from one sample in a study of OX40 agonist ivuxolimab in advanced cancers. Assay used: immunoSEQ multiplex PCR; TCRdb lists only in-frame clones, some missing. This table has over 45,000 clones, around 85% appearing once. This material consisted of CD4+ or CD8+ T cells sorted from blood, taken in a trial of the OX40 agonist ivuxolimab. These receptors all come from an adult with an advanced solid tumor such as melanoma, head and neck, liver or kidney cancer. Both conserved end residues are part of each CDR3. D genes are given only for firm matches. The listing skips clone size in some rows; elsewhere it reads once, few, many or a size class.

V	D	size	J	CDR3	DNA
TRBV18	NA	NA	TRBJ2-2	CASSPPRSRNTGELFF	TGTGCCAGCTCACCACCCAGATCGAGGAACACCGGGGAGCTGTTTTTT
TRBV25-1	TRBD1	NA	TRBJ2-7	CASTGGGYEQYF	TGTGCCAGCACAGGGGGCGGCTACGAGCAGTACTTC
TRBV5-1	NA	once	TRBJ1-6	CASSWENVVDSPLHF	TGCGCCAGCAGCTGGGAGAACGTAGTGGACTCACCCCTCCACTTT
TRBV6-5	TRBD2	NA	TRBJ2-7	CASSQGLAGPYEQYF	TGTGCCAGCAGTCAGGGACTAGCGGGACCCTACGAGCAGTACTTC
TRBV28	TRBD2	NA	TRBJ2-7	CAITKAGPSYEQYF	TGTGCCATCACCAAAGCGGGGCCCTCCTACGAGCAGTACTTC
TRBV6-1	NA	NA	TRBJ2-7	CASSPFPTGYEQYF	TGTGCCAGCAGTCCGTTTCCAACCGGCTACGAGCAGTACTTC
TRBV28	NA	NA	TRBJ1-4	CASTPGAFLSATNEKLFF	TGTGCCAGCACCCCGGGAGCTTTCCTATCGGCAACTAATGAAAAACTGTTTTTT
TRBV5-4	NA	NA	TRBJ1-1	CASSLDLAENTEAFF	TGTGCCAGCAGCTTGGATCTGGCGGAGAACACTGAAGCTTTCTTT
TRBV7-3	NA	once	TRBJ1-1	CASSFNEALF	TGTGCCAGCAGCTTTAATGAAGCTCTCTTT
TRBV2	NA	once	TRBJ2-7	CASSSYPTTVTYEQYF	TGTGCCAGCAGTTCTTACCCCACGACGGTTACCTACGAGCAGTACTTC
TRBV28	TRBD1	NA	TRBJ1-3	CASSQETGNDGNTIYF	TGTGCCAGCAGCCAAGAGACAGGGAATGATGGAAACACCATATATTTT
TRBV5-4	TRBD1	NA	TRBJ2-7	CASSSGGQTYEQYF	TGTGCCAGCAGCTCAGGGGGACAGACTTACGAGCAGTACTTC
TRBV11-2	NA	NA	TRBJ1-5	CASSVDGGYQPQHF	TGTGCCAGCAGCGTGGATGGGGGCTATCAGCCCCAGCATTTT
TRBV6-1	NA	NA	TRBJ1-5	CASSETPWRSNQPQHF	TGTGCCAGCAGTGAAACTCCTTGGCGGAGCAATCAGCCCCAGCATTTT
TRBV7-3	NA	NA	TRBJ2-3	CASSLELVPDTQYF	TGTGCCAGCAGCTTAGAACTAGTCCCAGATACGCAGTATTTT
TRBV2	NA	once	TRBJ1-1	CASSRTEGTEAFF	TGTGCCAGCTCTAGGACTGAGGGCACTGAAGCTTTCTTT
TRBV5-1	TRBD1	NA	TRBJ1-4	CASSLPRDRDEKLFF	TGCGCCAGCAGCTTACCCCGGGACAGGGATGAAAAACTGTTTTTT
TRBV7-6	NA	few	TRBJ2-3	CASSSLRQGLYETQYF	TGTGCCAGCAGCTCCCTACGACAGGGACTTTACGAAACGCAGTATTTT
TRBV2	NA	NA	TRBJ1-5	CASSGRGAGQPQHF	TGTGCCAGCAGTGGACGGGGGGCTGGGCAGCCCCAGCATTTT
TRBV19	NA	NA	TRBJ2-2	CASREAGRANTGELFF	TGTGCCAGTAGAGAGGCAGGCCGAGCGAACACCGGGGAGCTGTTTTTT
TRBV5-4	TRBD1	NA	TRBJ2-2	CASSLGGQGGVTGELFF	TGTGCCAGCAGCTTGGGGGGACAGGGGGGAGTCACCGGGGAGCTGTTTTTT
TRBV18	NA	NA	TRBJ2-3	CASSPRTITDTQYF	TGTGCCAGCTCACCAAGGACTATCACAGATACGCAGTATTTT
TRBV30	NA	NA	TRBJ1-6	CAWRPGESPLHF	TGTGCCTGGAGGCCAGGGGAGTCACCCCTCCACTTT
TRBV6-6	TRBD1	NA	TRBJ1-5	CASWQGARNQPQHF	TGTGCCAGCTGGCAGGGGGCCAGAAATCAGCCCCAGCATTTT
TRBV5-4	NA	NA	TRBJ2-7	CASSRLGSRPNEQYF	TGTGCCAGCAGCCGTCTGGGTAGCAGGCCAAACGAGCAGTACTTC
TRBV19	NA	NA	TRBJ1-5	CASSAPGGNQPQHF	TGTGCCAGTAGTGCCCCAGGGGGCAATCAGCCCCAGCATTTT
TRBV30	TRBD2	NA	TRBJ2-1	CAWGASGSSEQFF	TGTGCCTGGGGGGCTAGCGGGAGCAGTGAGCAGTTCTTC
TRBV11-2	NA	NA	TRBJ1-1	CASSLVQTNTEAFF	TGTGCCAGCAGCTTAGTGCAGACTAACACTGAAGCTTTCTTT
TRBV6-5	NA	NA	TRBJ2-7	CASSRPSGGSYEQYF	TGTGCCAGCAGCCGCCCAAGCGGAGGGAGCTACGAGCAGTACTTC
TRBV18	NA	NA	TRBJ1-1	CASSPTPTTSHTEAFF	TGTGCCAGCTCCCCCACACCCACAACTTCACACACTGAAGCTTTCTTT
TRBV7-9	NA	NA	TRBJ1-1	CASSLKGSTEAFF	TGTGCCAGCAGCTTAAAAGGGAGCACTGAAGCTTTCTTT
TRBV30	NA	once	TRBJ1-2	CAWSVRGGAALGYTF	TGTGCCTGGAGTGTACGCGGGGGTGCGGCTCTTGGCTACACCTTC
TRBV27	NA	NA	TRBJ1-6	CASRISWGYNSPLHF	TGTGCCAGCAGGATCTCTTGGGGCTATAATTCACCCCTCCACTTT
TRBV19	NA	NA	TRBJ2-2	CAIEDGMVGELFF	TGTGCCATCGAAGACGGAATGGTCGGGGAGCTGTTTTTT
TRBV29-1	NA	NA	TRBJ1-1	CSVDLQVMNTEAFF	TGCAGCGTTGATCTACAGGTTATGAACACTGAAGCTTTCTTT
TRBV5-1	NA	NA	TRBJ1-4	CASSWGGTANEKLFF	TGCGCCAGCAGCTGGGGCGGGACGGCAAATGAAAAACTGTTTTTT
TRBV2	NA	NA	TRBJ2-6	CASSHPLSGANVLTF	TGTGCCAGCAGCCACCCACTCTCTGGGGCCAACGTCCTGACTTTC